A selection of T cell receptor beta chains follows, all from one sample in a study of blood T cell repertoires in COVID-19. Profiled with immunoSEQ multiplex PCR; TCRdb holds only in-frame clones, not every one. The data show about 66,000 clones, about 86% seen once. Sequenced input: peripheral blood. The source is a middle-aged man with active COVID-19. CDR3s include the opening cysteine and the closing phenylalanine or tryptophan. The D gene is left open where the match is weak. Some rows have no size entry. The others give once, few or many, or a class for an expanded clone.

d_gene: TRBD1; abundance: -; j_gene: TRBJ1-6; v_gene: TRBV3-1/TRBV3-2; CDR3aa: CASSQWDRGPNSPLHF; CDR3nt: TGTGCCAGCAGCCAGTGGGACAGGGGGCCAAATTCACCCCTCCACTTT
d_gene: -; abundance: -; j_gene: TRBJ1-2; v_gene: TRBV5-1; CDR3aa: CASSFSGDGYTF; CDR3nt: TGCGCCAGCAGCTTTTCGGGGGATGGCTACACCTTC
d_gene: TRBD1; abundance: once; j_gene: TRBJ2-3; v_gene: TRBV19; CDR3aa: CASSRQGTQYF; CDR3nt: TGTGCCAGTAGTAGACAGGGTACGCAGTATTTT
d_gene: TRBD1; abundance: -; j_gene: TRBJ1-4; v_gene: TRBV15; CDR3aa: CATSRERTGGEVKLFF; CDR3nt: TGTGCCACCAGCAGAGAGAGGACAGGGGGCGAAGTAAAACTGTTTTTT
d_gene: TRBD1; abundance: -; j_gene: TRBJ1-5; v_gene: TRBV10-2; CDR3aa: CASSGQGGSNQPQHF; CDR3nt: TGCGCCAGCTCCGGACAGGGAGGAAGCAATCAGCCCCAGCATTTT
d_gene: TRBD2; abundance: -; j_gene: TRBJ2-1; v_gene: TRBV24-1; CDR3aa: CATSDYAGTSVNNEQFF; CDR3nt: TGTGCCACCAGTGATTACGCCGGGACTAGCGTGAACAATGAGCAGTTCTTC
d_gene: TRBD1; abundance: -; j_gene: TRBJ2-7; v_gene: TRBV4-1; CDR3aa: CASSPGSRGLGEQYF; CDR3nt: TGCGCCAGCAGCCCCGGTTCCAGGGGGCTAGGGGAGCAGTACTTC
d_gene: TRBD2; abundance: -; j_gene: TRBJ2-5; v_gene: TRBV27; CDR3aa: CASSLTASGGRFAQYF; CDR3nt: TGTGCCAGCAGTTTAACCGCTAGCGGGGGGAGATTCGCCCAGTACTTC
d_gene: -; abundance: -; j_gene: TRBJ2-1; v_gene: TRBV12-3/TRBV12-4; CDR3aa: CASRKGDEQFF; CDR3nt: TGTGCCAGCAGAAAAGGAGATGAGCAGTTCTTC
d_gene: TRBD1; abundance: once; j_gene: TRBJ2-1; v_gene: TRBV7-9; CDR3aa: CASSLEGQGANEQFF; CDR3nt: TGTGCCAGCAGCTTAGAGGGACAGGGGGCAAATGAGCAGTTCTTC
d_gene: TRBD1; abundance: -; j_gene: TRBJ1-1; v_gene: TRBV19; CDR3aa: CASIRGQGRMNTEAFF; CDR3nt: TGTGCCAGTATCCGGGGACAGGGTAGAATGAACACTGAAGCTTTCTTT
d_gene: TRBD2; abundance: few; j_gene: TRBJ2-3; v_gene: TRBV5-1; CDR3aa: CASSRGLAGEEDTQYF; CDR3nt: TGCGCCAGCAGCCGGGGACTAGCGGGAGAAGAAGATACGCAGTATTTT
d_gene: TRBD2; abundance: -; j_gene: TRBJ2-5; v_gene: TRBV5-1; CDR3aa: CASMGGGPHETQYF; CDR3nt: TGCGCCAGCATGGGCGGGGGGCCCCACGAGACCCAGTACTTC
d_gene: TRBD2; abundance: once; j_gene: TRBJ2-3; v_gene: TRBV7-9; CDR3aa: CASSSGLVAGRSTDTQYF; CDR3nt: TGTGCCAGCAGCTCCGGACTGGTAGCGGGACGTAGCACAGATACGCAGTATTTT
d_gene: -; abundance: -; j_gene: TRBJ1-5; v_gene: TRBV2; CDR3aa: CASSDHREGQPQHF; CDR3nt: TGTGCCAGCAGTGACCACAGGGAGGGTCAGCCCCAGCATTTT
d_gene: -; abundance: once; j_gene: TRBJ1-3; v_gene: TRBV3-1/TRBV3-2; CDR3aa: CASSQGRQTGNTIYF; CDR3nt: TGTGCCAGCAGCCAAGGCAGGCAAACTGGAAACACCATATATTTT
d_gene: -; abundance: -; j_gene: TRBJ2-1; v_gene: TRBV2; CDR3aa: CASSGLARYNEQFF; CDR3nt: TGTGCCAGCAGTGGCCTAGCGCGTTACAATGAGCAGTTCTTC
d_gene: TRBD1; abundance: once; j_gene: TRBJ1-4; v_gene: TRBV5-1; CDR3aa: CASSHRDRGEKLFF; CDR3nt: TGCGCCAGCAGCCACCGGGACAGGGGTGAAAAACTGTTTTTT
d_gene: TRBD1; abundance: -; j_gene: TRBJ2-6; v_gene: TRBV11-2; CDR3aa: CASSPTGLGANVLTF; CDR3nt: TGTGCCAGCAGCCCGACAGGGCTAGGGGCCAACGTCCTGACTTTC
d_gene: -; abundance: few; j_gene: TRBJ1-5; v_gene: TRBV2; CDR3aa: CASSVGGVGNQPQHF; CDR3nt: TGTGCCAGCAGTGTCGGGGGGGTTGGCAATCAGCCCCAGCATTTT
d_gene: TRBD2; abundance: -; j_gene: TRBJ2-5; v_gene: TRBV9; CDR3aa: CASSARIGAGGQETQYF; CDR3nt: TGTGCCAGCAGCGCCCGCATTGGGGCGGGGGGGCAAGAGACCCAGTACTTC
d_gene: TRBD1; abundance: -; j_gene: TRBJ1-1; v_gene: TRBV6-6; CDR3aa: CASSYPQGGIDTEAFF; CDR3nt: TGTGCCAGCAGTTACCCACAGGGGGGGATAGACACTGAAGCTTTCTTT
d_gene: -; abundance: -; j_gene: TRBJ1-1; v_gene: TRBV6-5; CDR3aa: CASRVLGATVTEAFF; CDR3nt: TGTGCCAGCAGGGTTTTGGGGGCTACAGTCACTGAAGCTTTCTTT
d_gene: TRBD2; abundance: -; j_gene: TRBJ2-3; v_gene: TRBV6-1; CDR3aa: CASSEGVGGVTTDTQYF; CDR3nt: TGTGCCAGCAGTGAAGGGGTTGGGGGGGTGACCACAGATACGCAGTATTTT
d_gene: TRBD1; abundance: -; j_gene: TRBJ1-2; v_gene: TRBV7-2; CDR3aa: CASSFLQGAGYTF; CDR3nt: TGTGCCAGCAGCTTCCTACAGGGGGCTGGCTACACCTTC
d_gene: TRBD1; abundance: -; j_gene: TRBJ1-2; v_gene: TRBV25-1; CDR3aa: CASSEGQGARGYTF; CDR3nt: TGTGCCAGCAGTGAAGGTCAGGGGGCGCGAGGCTACACCTTC
d_gene: TRBD1; abundance: -; j_gene: TRBJ1-3; v_gene: TRBV4-1; CDR3aa: CASSQRDRSWEGNTIYF; CDR3nt: TGCGCCAGCAGCCAGAGGGACAGGTCCTGGGAGGGAAACACCATATATTTT
d_gene: TRBD2; abundance: few; j_gene: TRBJ2-3; v_gene: TRBV2; CDR3aa: CASPTRLAGGQEDTQYF; CDR3nt: TGTGCCAGCCCGACACGCTTAGCGGGGGGGCAGGAGGATACGCAGTATTTT
d_gene: TRBD2; abundance: -; j_gene: TRBJ2-1; v_gene: TRBV24-1; CDR3aa: CATSEKGLAGVYEQFF; CDR3nt: TGTGCCACCAGTGAAAAGGGACTAGCGGGAGTCTATGAGCAGTTCTTC
d_gene: TRBD2; abundance: -; j_gene: TRBJ2-5; v_gene: TRBV5-1; CDR3aa: CASSLTSGTETQYF; CDR3nt: TGCGCCAGCAGCCTGACTAGCGGCACGGAGACCCAGTACTTC
d_gene: -; abundance: -; j_gene: TRBJ2-3; v_gene: TRBV2; CDR3aa: CAGAQRELDTQYF; CDR3nt: TGTGCCGGAGCTCAGAGGGAGCTGGATACGCAGTATTTT
d_gene: -; abundance: -; j_gene: TRBJ2-7; v_gene: TRBV14; CDR3aa: CASSQGKGLYEQYF; CDR3nt: TGTGCCAGCAGCCAAGGAAAGGGACTCTACGAGCAGTACTTC
d_gene: TRBD1; abundance: -; j_gene: TRBJ2-7; v_gene: TRBV7-9; CDR3aa: CASSLAAHRGEQYF; CDR3nt: TGTGCCAGCAGCCTGGCGGCACACAGGGGCGAGCAGTACTTC
d_gene: TRBD1; abundance: -; j_gene: TRBJ1-2; v_gene: TRBV7-3; CDR3aa: CASSKQGAGGYTF; CDR3nt: TGTGCCAGCAGCAAACAGGGGGCAGGAGGCTACACCTTC
d_gene: -; abundance: once; j_gene: TRBJ2-1; v_gene: TRBV29-1; CDR3aa: CSGKTGNNEQFF; CDR3nt: TGCAGCGGTAAAACAGGGAACAATGAGCAGTTCTTC
d_gene: -; abundance: -; j_gene: TRBJ2-5; v_gene: TRBV5-1; CDR3aa: CATSEGPIQETQYF; CDR3nt: TGCGCCACCTCGGAGGGGCCTATTCAAGAGACCCAGTACTTC
d_gene: TRBD1; abundance: -; j_gene: TRBJ1-2; v_gene: TRBV7-2; CDR3aa: CASSLAGQDYGYTF; CDR3nt: TGTGCCAGCAGCTTAGCGGGACAGGACTATGGCTACACCTTC
d_gene: -; abundance: -; j_gene: TRBJ2-7; v_gene: TRBV24-1; CDR3aa: CATRVLDRLSYEQYF; CDR3nt: TGTGCCACCAGAGTTTTGGACAGACTCTCCTACGAGCAGTACTTC
d_gene: TRBD2; abundance: -; j_gene: TRBJ2-3; v_gene: TRBV24-1; CDR3aa: CATSDPLADTQYF; CDR3nt: TGTGCCACCAGTGACCCACTAGCGGATACGCAGTATTTT
d_gene: TRBD2; abundance: -; j_gene: TRBJ2-3; v_gene: TRBV19; CDR3aa: CASSTSGGPSTDTQYF; CDR3nt: TGTGCCAGTAGTACCTCGGGAGGCCCTAGCACAGATACGCAGTATTTT
d_gene: -; abundance: once; j_gene: TRBJ2-1; v_gene: TRBV5-1; CDR3aa: CASSLGGSSYNEQFF; CDR3nt: TGCGCCAGCAGCTTGGGGGGCTCGTCCTACAATGAGCAGTTCTTC
d_gene: TRBD1; abundance: -; j_gene: TRBJ1-2; v_gene: TRBV7-8; CDR3aa: CASSLDGAGGGHTF; CDR3nt: TGTGCCAGCAGCTTAGACGGCGCAGGGGGCGGGCACACCTTC
d_gene: -; abundance: -; j_gene: TRBJ1-2; v_gene: TRBV28; CDR3aa: CASSPPHSNYGYTF; CDR3nt: TGTGCCAGCAGCCCACCCCACAGCAACTATGGCTACACCTTC
d_gene: -; abundance: once; j_gene: TRBJ2-5; v_gene: TRBV2; CDR3aa: CASSEVSTGWRETQYF; CDR3nt: TGTGCCAGCAGTGAAGTAAGCACAGGATGGCGGGAGACCCAGTACTTC
d_gene: -; abundance: -; j_gene: TRBJ2-1; v_gene: TRBV7-2; CDR3aa: CASSLAPANSYNEQFF; CDR3nt: TGTGCCAGCAGCTTAGCGCCTGCGAACTCCTACAATGAGCAGTTCTTC
d_gene: TRBD2; abundance: -; j_gene: TRBJ2-3; v_gene: TRBV4-2; CDR3aa: CASSQDKASGRHHTQYF; CDR3nt: TGTGCCAGCAGCCAAGATAAGGCTAGCGGGAGACACCATACGCAGTATTTT
d_gene: -; abundance: -; j_gene: TRBJ2-1; v_gene: TRBV9; CDR3aa: CASSVSSGGRLGGEQFF; CDR3nt: TGTGCCAGCAGCGTATCATCGGGAGGTCGCCTAGGGGGTGAGCAGTTCTTC
d_gene: TRBD1; abundance: -; j_gene: TRBJ2-1; v_gene: TRBV11-1; CDR3aa: CASSQGGSQFF; CDR3nt: TGTGCCAGCAGCCAAGGGGGCAGTCAGTTCTTC
d_gene: -; abundance: -; j_gene: TRBJ2-3; v_gene: TRBV27; CDR3aa: CASSLFSNFQDTQYF; CDR3nt: TGTGCCAGCAGTTTATTTAGTAACTTCCAAGATACGCAGTATTTT
d_gene: -; abundance: -; j_gene: TRBJ2-1; v_gene: TRBV6-5; CDR3aa: CASSYSGGTSYNEQFF; CDR3nt: TGTGCCAGCAGTTACTCAGGCGGGACGTCCTACAATGAGCAGTTCTTC
d_gene: TRBD1; abundance: -; j_gene: TRBJ1-4; v_gene: TRBV4-1; CDR3aa: CASSYLGQGANEKLFF; CDR3nt: TGCGCCAGCAGCTATCTAGGACAGGGGGCTAATGAAAAACTGTTTTTT
d_gene: TRBD1; abundance: -; j_gene: TRBJ2-6; v_gene: TRBV6-2/TRBV6-3; CDR3aa: CASSHRGRRSLANVLTF; CDR3nt: TGTGCCAGCAGTCACAGGGGCCGAAGGAGTCTAGCCAACGTCCTGACTTTC
d_gene: TRBD2; abundance: -; j_gene: TRBJ2-1; v_gene: TRBV10-2; CDR3aa: CASSKIPGLAGDNEQFF; CDR3nt: TGCGCCAGCAGTAAAATTCCGGGACTAGCGGGAGACAATGAGCAGTTCTTC
d_gene: TRBD2; abundance: once; j_gene: TRBJ2-1; v_gene: TRBV10-3; CDR3aa: CAISRSGGRNNEQFF; CDR3nt: TGTGCCATCAGTAGAAGCGGGGGAAGGAACAATGAGCAGTTCTTC
d_gene: TRBD2; abundance: -; j_gene: TRBJ2-1; v_gene: TRBV13; CDR3aa: CASSLGSGRARDEQFF; CDR3nt: TGTGCCAGCAGCTTGGGCAGCGGGAGGGCCCGTGATGAGCAGTTCTTC
d_gene: -; abundance: -; j_gene: TRBJ2-6; v_gene: TRBV28; CDR3aa: CASSLVGQGTGANVLTF; CDR3nt: TGTGCCAGCAGTTTAGTGGGGCAGGGGACTGGGGCCAACGTCCTGACTTTC
d_gene: TRBD1; abundance: -; j_gene: TRBJ1-6; v_gene: TRBV27; CDR3aa: CASSPGQGGSPLHF; CDR3nt: TGTGCCAGCAGTCCAGGACAGGGTGGTTCACCCCTCCACTTT
d_gene: TRBD1; abundance: -; j_gene: TRBJ1-2; v_gene: TRBV5-1; CDR3aa: CASSSGTGGVRLTF; CDR3nt: TGCGCCAGCAGCTCCGGGACAGGGGGCGTGAGGTTAACCTTC
d_gene: -; abundance: -; j_gene: TRBJ2-6; v_gene: TRBV19; CDR3aa: CASSGGGPGANVLTF; CDR3nt: TGTGCCAGTAGTGGGGGCGGGCCTGGGGCCAACGTCCTGACTTTC